What follows are 10 T cell receptor beta chains derived from one specimen sequenced in a study of T-cell memory formation after mild COVID-19. A single record per CDR3 protein comes from TCRdb applying MiXCR to the 5' RACE reads. In the table there are about 270,000 distinct CDR3 sequences, roughly 16% of which are singletons. The sample was PBMCs or a T cell subset sorted from them (not recorded which). The receptor set was obtained from a man between 18 and 35 years old who had mild COVID-19 (a few samples of this study predate the infection). Cell type and time point are not known.

The chain combines TRBV4-2 with TRBJ2-1, with TRBD2 matching over 10 bases. CDR1 and CDR2 (germline): LGHNA, YNFKEQ. V was clipped by 2 bases and J by 7 bases; unmatched bases: 14. CDR3 length equals 18 residues. The CDR3 nucleotides read TGTGCCAGCAGCCAACTAGCGGGGGTGTCCTACCTAGAAAATGAGCAGTTCTTC. Amino acid sequence: CASSQLAGVSYLENEQFF.

This clonotype has just a few counts. The chain employs TRBV19 and TRBJ2-2, with 7 bases aligning to TRBD2. The CDR3 is made up of 15 amino acids. Germline V CDR1 and CDR2: LNHDA, SQIVND (reference sequence). Germline trimming cut 6 bases from V and 4 bases from J; bases unmatched to any gene: 8. CDR3 nucleotide sequence: TGTGCCAGTAGCACAGCGGGGTTTGCCACCGGGGAGCTGTTTTTT. Translation gives CASSTAGFATGELFF. Filled out from reference TRBV19 and TRBJ2-2, the complete variable domain reads DGGITQSPKYLFRKEGQNVTLSCEQNLNHDAMYWYRQDPGQGLRLIYYSQIVNDFQKGDIAEGYSVSREKKESFPLTVTSAQKNPTAFYLCASSTAGFATGELFFGEGSRLTVL.

The V call is TRBV4-1, the J call TRBJ1-5; a weak D match, TRBD1 (5 bases). Trimming took 1 base from V and 6 from J, leaving 16 bases between them. Germline values: CDR1 MGHRA, CDR2 YSYEKL. The CDR3 runs to 16 residues. The CDR3 DNA sequence: TGCGCCAGCAGCCAAGGCGAAGGGGTGACTTTTCAGCCCCAGCATTTT. It is translated as CASSQGEGVTFQPQHF.

The V and J genes are TRBV7-2 and TRBJ1-2; D is uncertain. The CDR3 is 13 residues long. Germline values: CDR1 SGHTA, CDR2 FQGNSA. V lost 1 base and J lost 8, with 11 bases in between. The DNA for the CDR3 is TGTGCCAGCAGCTTAGGGTACTCCGACGGCTACACCTTC. It translates to CASSLGYSDGYTF.

V usage is TRBV6-1 and J usage is TRBJ1-6; 10 nucleotides line up with TRBD1. Unmatched junction bases numbered 5, after V lost 7 bases and J lost 8 bases. This CDR3 is 14 amino acids long. CDR1 is MNHNS and CDR2 is SASEGT in the germline V gene. The CDR3 region has the DNA TGTGCCAGCATTGCGGGACAGGGGTATTCACCCCTCCACTTT. Its translation: CASIAGQGYSPLHF.

J is TRBJ1-6 and V is TRBV9; D is possibly TRBD1 (5 bases). Looked up from germline, CDR1 is SGDLS and CDR2 is YYNGEE. This CDR3 contains 12 residues. Trimming took 0 bases from V and 11 from J, leaving 6 bases between them. CDR3 amino acids: CASSVGGTPLHF. CDR3 sequence (DNA): TGTGCCAGCAGCGTAGGGGGGACACCCCTCCACTTT.

The rearrangement uses TRBV5-1 and TRBJ2-1; 9 positions agree with TRBD2. Per germline, CDR1 SGHRS and CDR2 YFSETQ. There are 16 residues in the CDR3. Trimming removed 0 bases from V and 4 bases from J; junction bases left unmatched: 5. The DNA of the CDR3 is TGCGCCAGCAGCTTGGGCTCGCGGGGGGGATACAATGAGCAGTTCTTC. Its protein is CASSLGSRGGYNEQFF.

This clonotype was seen a handful of times. J is TRBJ1-2 and V is TRBV25-1; possible D gene TRBD1, 5 bases. Trimming shortened V by 8 bases and J by 7 bases, and 23 bases separated the two germline ends. Germline V gene sequence: CDR1 MGHDK, CDR2 SYGVNS. This CDR3 region has 15 residues. The CDR3, as DNA: TGTGCCAGCGTCCTCTCCACCGTTGTGAGGGGTGGCTACACCTTC. Encoded protein: CASVLSTVVRGGYTF.

The chain carries TRBV19 and TRBJ1-1, with D possibly matching TRBD1 (6 bases). The germline CDR1 and CDR2 sequences are LNHDA and SQIVND (reference sequence). V lost 3 bases to trimming and J lost 6 bases, with 8 bases between them. The CDR3 runs to 12 residues. The CDR3 reads CASSIGGPEAFF. In DNA, the CDR3 is TGTGCCAGTAGTATTGGGGGGCCTGAAGCTTTCTTT.

The chain uses TRBV6-5 and TRBJ2-3; 11 positions match TRBD1. The CDR3 consists of 15 residues. Trimming removed 2 bases from V and 8 bases from J; junction bases left unmatched: 6. Germline V gene data show CDR1 as MNHEY and CDR2 as SVGAGI. The CDR3 region is CASSYEGQGDGTQYF. CDR3 bases: TGTGCCAGCAGTTACGAGGGACAGGGGGATGGTACGCAGTATTTT.